These 29 T cell receptor beta chains were sequenced from one sample in a study of technical replicates of blood from a few donors. Profiling relied on immunoSEQ multiplex PCR, and the TCRdb table lists in-frame clones only, not all of them. The sample has tens of thousands of clones, roughly 94% seen once. The sequenced sample consisted of T cells isolated from PBMCs. These receptors were collected from a human donor in good health.

The chain couples TRBV11-2 to TRBJ2-7; D gene uncertain. CDR3 size: 14 residues. The germline V and J ends were trimmed by 1 base and 2 bases, with 9 bases remaining between them. The germline gives CDR1 SGHAT, CDR2 FQNNGV. The CDR3 is CASSLAGRTYEQYF. In DNA form, the CDR3 reads TGTGCCAGCAGCTTAGCGGGTCGAACCTACGAGCAGTACTTC.

The V and J genes are TRBV6-5 and TRBJ1-1; 7 positions agree with TRBD1. CDR3 length: 14 amino acids. With V trimmed by 6 bases and J by 0 bases, 4 bases remained unmatched. Germline V gene data show CDR1 as MNHEY and CDR2 as SVGAGI. CDR3 bases: TGTGCCAGCAGGCCACAGGGGTTGAACACTGAAGCTTTCTTT. This codes for CASRPQGLNTEAFF.

The genes are TRBV29-1 and TRBJ1-2; 10 positions match TRBD1. The CDR3 runs 14 residues. The germline CDR1 and CDR2 sequences are SQVTM and ANQGSEA. Germline trimming cut 6 bases from V and 2 bases from J; bases unmatched to any gene: 6. CDR3 loop: CSVSGTGVNYGYTF. CDR3 sequence (DNA): TGCAGCGTATCCGGGACAGGGGTCAACTATGGCTACACCTTC.

The V and J genes are TRBV2 and TRBJ2-1; 10 nucleotides agree with TRBD2. CDR1 and CDR2 from the germline V gene are SNHLY and FYNNEI. J was trimmed by 5 bases and V by 5 bases; bases with no gene match: 6. The CDR3 spans 15 residues. The CDR3 coding sequence is TGTGCCAGCAGTCTTTCTGGACTAGCGGACAATGAGCAGTTCTTC. This sequence encodes CASSLSGLADNEQFF.

The chain couples TRBV29-1 to TRBJ1-4; D might be TRBD1 (6 bases). The CDR3 extends over 16 amino acids. Germline-derived CDR1 and CDR2 are SQVTM and ANQGSEA. V was trimmed by 8 bases and J by 6 bases, leaving 25 bases between them. CDR3 residues: CSIKGVDSSSHEKLFF. CDR3 bases: TGCAGCATTAAAGGGGTGGACAGCTCATCTCATGAAAAACTGTTTTTT. The complete variable domain, with remaining parts taken from reference TRBV29-1 and TRBJ1-4, reads SAVISQKPSRDICQRGTSLTIQCQVDSQVTMMFWYRQQPGQSLTLIATANQGSEATYESGFVIDKFPISRPNLTFSTLTVSNMSPEDSSIYLCSIKGVDSSSHEKLFFGSGTQLSVL.

The chain carries TRBV9 and TRBJ2-1; TRBD2 matches 9 bases. The germline V gene has CDR1 SGDLS and CDR2 YYNGEE. The CDR3 consists of 16 residues. Unmatched junction bases numbered 9, after V lost 3 bases and J lost 5 bases. In DNA, the CDR3 is TGTGCCAGCAGCGCCCCTACTAGCGGGCGTGACAATGAGCAGTTCTTC. This encodes CASSAPTSGRDNEQFF. Combining the CDR3 with reference TRBV9 and TRBJ2-1 gives the whole variable domain DSGVTQTPKHLITATGQRVTLRCSPRSGDLSVYWYQQSLDQGLQFLIQYYNGEERAKGNILERFSAQQFPDLHSELNLSSLELGDSALYFCASSAPTSGRDNEQFFGPGTRLTVL.

The chain uses TRBV6-5 and TRBJ2-5; TRBD1 aligns across 10 bases. The CDR3 sequence is 16 residues long. Germline V lookup: CDR1 MNHEY, CDR2 SVGAGI. The V and J ends lost 0 bases and 5 bases, in that order; junction bases with no gene match: 6. The CDR3 bases are TGTGCCAGCAGTTACTCCGGGACAGGGGTGGGGGAGACCCAGTACTTC. It yields the protein CASSYSGTGVGETQYF.

The chain uses TRBV11-2 and TRBJ2-3, with D maybe TRBD2 (6 bases). CDR3 length: 15 residues. Trimming pared 3 bases from V and 6 bases from J, leaving 16 bases between. From germline, CDR1 is SGHAT and CDR2 FQNNGV. CDR3 DNA: TGTGCCAGCAGCTTGTCGACTAGATCAGCGGATACGCAGTATTTT. Its translation: CASSLSTRSADTQYF.

The CDR3 is CASSFTAGVFLSSVYEQYF. The CDR3 bases are TGTGCCAGCAGCTTCACAGCGGGAGTATTCCTTAGCTCGGTCTACGAGCAGTACTTC. The chain couples TRBV7-9 to TRBJ2-7; 8 bases fit TRBD2. CDR3 size: 19 residues. In germline, CDR1 is SEHNR, CDR2 FQNEAQ (reference sequence). V dropped 3 bases and J dropped 3; count of bases not matched to a gene: 19.

This chain connects TRBV27 to TRBJ1-1; no clear D. Germline values: CDR1 MNHEY, CDR2 SMNVEV (reference sequence). The V end was cut by 2 bases, the J end by 5 bases, with 12 bases between. This CDR3 has 14 amino acids. CDR3: CASSLAPPQTEAFF. CDR3 in DNA: TGTGCCAGCAGTTTAGCTCCCCCGCAGACTGAAGCTTTCTTT.

V and J are TRBV18 and TRBJ2-7; D is uncertain. The CDR3 length is 14 residues. Germline CDR1 is KGHSH and CDR2 is LQKENI. Deletions cut 3 bases from V and 4 bases from J, with 13 bases between. The DNA for the CDR3 is TGTGCCAGCTCACCTAATCCAGCGTATTACGAGCAGTACTTC. It is translated as CASSPNPAYYEQYF.

The gene calls are TRBV7-3 and TRBJ2-2, with 8 bases that match TRBD1. The trim removed 4 bases at V and 0 bases at J, leaving 7 bases unmatched. The germline CDR1 and CDR2 sequences are SGHTA and FQGTGA. This CDR3 is 17 amino acids long. CDR3 protein: CASSSPGDRPNTGELFF. The CDR3 DNA follows: TGTGCCAGCAGCTCACCCGGGGACAGGCCGAACACCGGGGAGCTGTTTTTT.

The rearrangement joins TRBV19 to TRBJ2-5; 9 bases line up with TRBD2. This CDR3 comprises 14 residues. V shed 2 bases, J shed 2 bases, and the junction held 0 bases outside the gene matches. Germline CDR1 and CDR2: LNHDA and SQIVND (reference sequence). CDR3 nucleotide sequence: TGTGCCAGTAGTATAACTAGCGGGCAAGAGACCCAGTACTTC. Translation gives CASSITSGQETQYF.

The V and J genes are TRBV4-1 and TRBJ2-7; D is possibly TRBD2 (6 bases). V dropped 0 bases and J dropped 0 bases, with 12 bases sitting between them. The germline gives CDR1 MGHRA, CDR2 YSYEKL. This CDR3 comprises 16 residues. This chain's CDR3 is CASSQETSPSSYEQYF. The CDR3 bases are TGCGCCAGCAGCCAAGAGACTAGTCCGAGCTCCTACGAGCAGTACTTC.

V gene TRBV11-3 combines with J gene TRBJ1-1; D not resolved. Germline V gene data show CDR1 as SGHNT and CDR2 as YENEEA. The CDR3 totals 13 residues. Trimming removed 3 bases from V and 1 base from J, with 6 bases in between. The CDR3 spells CASSFEENTEAFF. In DNA form, the CDR3 reads TGTGCCAGCAGCTTCGAGGAGAACACTGAAGCTTTCTTT.

The chain links TRBV5-8 to TRBJ2-7; a possible D gene is TRBD1 (5 bases). This CDR3 spans 20 amino acids. V was pared by 0 bases and J by 0 bases, with 25 bases between. Germline V gene data show CDR1 as SGHTS and CDR2 as YDEGEE. CDR3 sequence reads: CASSLATRLSDKGSSYEQYF. The CDR3 coding sequence is TGTGCCAGCAGCTTGGCTACGAGGTTATCGGACAAGGGAAGCTCCTACGAGCAGTACTTC.

This clone was observed once. This chain links TRBV27 with TRBJ2-2; TRBD1 aligns across 7 bases. The J segment lost 4 bases and the V segment lost 4 bases, leaving 3 bases of the junction unmatched. The CDR3 loop spans 14 amino acids. Germline lookup yields CDR1 MNHEY and CDR2 SMNVEV (reference sequence). CDR3 protein: CASSYHRGTGELFF. In DNA form, the CDR3 reads TGTGCCAGCAGTTACCACAGGGGCACCGGGGAGCTGTTTTTT.

The V gene is TRBV5-1, the J gene TRBJ2-7, with 14 positions matching TRBD2. Trimming cost V 2 bases and J 13 bases; bases outside gene matches: 14. The CDR3 extends over 16 amino acids. Germline CDR1 and CDR2: SGHRS and YFSETQ. The CDR3 DNA is TGCGCCAGCAGCTTTGGGACTAGCGGGAGAGGTAGGAGGTTATACTTC. This translates into CASSFGTSGRGRRLYF. Supplemented by reference TRBV5-1 and TRBJ2-7, the full variable domain reads KAGVTQTPRYLIKTRGQQVTLSCSPISGHRSVSWYQQTPGQGLQFLFEYFSETQRNKGNFPGRFSGRQFSNSRSEMNVSTLELGDSALYLCASSFGTSGRGRRLYFGPGTRLTVT.

The genes are TRBV28 and TRBJ1-4; the match to TRBD1 covers 9 bases. This CDR3 region has 15 residues. The V gene's germline CDR1 is MDHEN and CDR2 SYDVKM. The ends lost 5 bases at V and 5 bases at J; junction bases unmatched: 6. The CDR3 loop reads CASSPGTGRNEKLFF. For the CDR3, the DNA is TGTGCCAGCAGTCCCGGGACAGGGAGAAATGAAAAACTGTTTTTT.

The rearrangement links TRBV5-1 to TRBJ1-1, with a tentative D call TRBD1 (5 bases). The CDR3 contains 17 residues. Trimming removed 0 bases at V and 0 bases at J, with 15 bases between. CDR1 SGHRS and CDR2 YFSETQ come from the germline V gene. The CDR3 sequence: CASSLVRVVGMNTEAFF. The CDR3 coding sequence is TGCGCCAGCAGCTTGGTCAGGGTTGTAGGCATGAACACTGAAGCTTTCTTT.

This sequence joins TRBV11-1 and TRBJ2-1, with D perhaps matching TRBD2 (5 bases). Germline V gene sequence: CDR1 SGHAT, CDR2 FQDESV (reference sequence). The CDR3 contains 13 residues. V was clipped by 1 base and J by 7 bases, with 8 bases between them. CDR3 loop: CASSLGSGNEQFF. The CDR3 region has the DNA TGTGCCAGCAGCTTAGGTTCGGGGAATGAGCAGTTCTTC.

This sequence joins TRBV5-6 and TRBJ2-7; TRBD1 is a possible D gene (5 bases). CDR1 and CDR2 from the germline V gene are SGHDT and YYEEEE. V dropped 4 bases and J dropped 6 bases, with 20 bases sitting between them. The CDR3 runs to 15 residues. The CDR3 loop reads CASSPPVGRLAEQYF. CDR3 DNA sequence: TGTGCCAGCAGCCCCCCCGTGGGGCGTTTAGCCGAGCAGTACTTC.

The chain joins TRBV27 to TRBJ1-5; D may be TRBD1 (5 bases). The V end lost 8 bases, the J end lost 0 bases, and 14 bases lay between the germline ends. Germline V lookup: CDR1 MNHEY, CDR2 SMNVEV (reference sequence). The CDR3 sequence is 15 residues long. The CDR3 is CASRAGTHSNQPQHF. Here the CDR3 DNA reads TGTGCCAGCCGGGCGGGGACTCATAGCAATCAGCCCCAGCATTTT.

The gene calls are TRBV19 and TRBJ2-3; 9 nucleotides align to TRBD2. Germline trimming cut 6 bases from V and 3 bases from J; bases unmatched to any gene: 7. Germline CDR1 and CDR2: LNHDA and SQIVND (reference sequence). There are 15 residues in the CDR3. The CDR3 region is CASRGSGRLTDTQYF. CDR3 sequence (DNA): TGTGCCAGTAGGGGTAGCGGGAGATTAACAGATACGCAGTATTTT.

The chain is built from TRBV7-2 and TRBJ2-7; 8 nucleotides agree with TRBD1. CDR3 length: 15 amino acids. Germline CDR1 and CDR2: SGHTA and FQGNSA. The trim removed 1 base at V and 4 bases at J, leaving 6 bases unmatched. CDR3 sequence reads: CASSLDPGGGYEQYF. As DNA, the CDR3 is TGTGCCAGCAGCTTAGATCCAGGGGGCGGGTACGAGCAGTACTTC.

The V gene is TRBV7-2, the J gene TRBJ2-1; 9 bases are shared with TRBD1. Looked up from germline, CDR1 is SGHTA and CDR2 is FQGNSA. CDR3 length equals 14 residues. The junction had 6 bases not matched to a gene; V was cut back by 5 bases and J by 7 bases. The CDR3, as DNA: TGTGCCAGCAGCCCAGGGACAGGGAGAAATGAGCAGTTCTTC. This sequence encodes CASSPGTGRNEQFF. The full variable domain, with the rest looked up from reference TRBV7-2 and TRBJ2-1, is GAGVSQSPSNKVTEKGKDVELRCDPISGHTALYWYRQSLGQGLEFLIYFQGNSAPDKSGLPSDRFSAERTGGSVSTLTIQRTQQEDSAVYLCASSPGTGRNEQFFGPGTRLTVL.

The rearrangement joins TRBV5-1 to TRBJ2-1; TRBD2 aligns across 12 bases. Trimming took 4 bases from V and 6 from J; bases not matched to a gene: 8. Germline V CDR1 and CDR2: SGHRS, YFSETQ. The CDR3 is 16 residues long. CDR3 in DNA: TGCGCCAGCAGCCTGAGGTCTAGCGGGGGGGGCAATGAGCAGTTCTTC. This gives the protein CASSLRSSGGGNEQFF. Using reference TRBV5-1 and TRBJ2-1 for the parts outside the CDR3, the full variable domain is KAGVTQTPRYLIKTRGQQVTLSCSPISGHRSVSWYQQTPGQGLQFLFEYFSETQRNKGNFPGRFSGRQFSNSRSEMNVSTLELGDSALYLCASSLRSSGGGNEQFFGPGTRLTVL.

J is TRBJ1-2 and V is TRBV27; TRBD1 matches at 7 bases. The CDR3 covers 13 residues. Germline V lookup: CDR1 MNHEY, CDR2 SMNVEV (reference sequence). J lost 9 bases, V lost 3 bases, and 7 bases had no gene match. The CDR3 region has the DNA TGTGCCAGCAGTTTTGGAGGGGGCTCGAGCTACACCTTC. It codes for CASSFGGGSSYTF.

The chain combines TRBV30 with TRBJ2-3, with TRBD2 matching over 8 bases. Trimming cost V 0 bases and J 6 bases; bases outside gene matches: 8. The CDR3 has 15 amino acids. Germline V CDR1 and CDR2: GTSNPN, SVGIG (reference sequence). In DNA form, the CDR3 reads TGTGCCTGGAGTGTACTCGGGGGGGGCAGGGATACGCAGTATTTT. Translating gives CAWSVLGGGRDTQYF.